The 23 T cell receptor beta chains listed next were all sequenced from one sample in a study of response to subunit inactivated influenza vaccine. TCRdb re-called the RT-PCR reads with MiXCR, one entry per CDR3 protein. This table holds hundreds of thousands of distinct CDR3 sequences, approximately 15% found once. Material: PBMCs from blood, obtained approximately 13 days after vaccination. The receptor source for this set is a man aged 50 to 60 who received an inactivated influenza vaccine.

This clonotype has only a few counts. The chain combines TRBV28 with TRBJ2-3; D possibly corresponds to TRBD1 (5 bases). The V gene's germline CDR1 is MDHEN and CDR2 SYDVKM. V was shortened by 2 bases and J by 0 bases, with 21 bases between the two germline ends. The CDR3 length is 19 residues. CDR3 in DNA: TGTGCCAGCAGTTTAGGGGCCCAAACAACTTTACGTAGCACAGATACGCAGTATTTT. Protein sequence: CASSLGAQTTLRSTDTQYF.

This clonotype was counted only a few times. V and J are TRBV29-1 and TRBJ2-5; D may be TRBD2 (5 bases). Germline V gene sequence: CDR1 SQVTM, CDR2 ANQGSEA. V was pared by 3 bases and J by 0 bases, with 11 bases between. The CDR3 runs 14 residues. For the CDR3, the DNA is TGCAGCGTTGATGGCCCCGGGAACCAAGAGACCCAGTACTTC. As protein: CSVDGPGNQETQYF. The full variable domain, rest sourced from reference TRBV29-1 and TRBJ2-5, is SAVISQKPSRDICQRGTSLTIQCQVDSQVTMMFWYRQQPGQSLTLIATANQGSEATYESGFVIDKFPISRPNLTFSTLTVSNMSPEDSSIYLCSVDGPGNQETQYFGPGTRLLVL.

This clonotype was seen more than once but under ten times. This chain connects TRBV14 to TRBJ2-1; 11 bases agree with TRBD1. The germline V gene encodes CDR1 SGHDN and CDR2 FVKESK. Trimming at V came to 4 bases and at J to 9 bases, leaving 11 bases not matched to a gene. The CDR3 has 16 amino acids. The CDR3 reads CASSRAGTGGSGEQFF. CDR3 coding DNA: TGTGCCAGCAGCCGCGCCGGGACAGGGGGTTCTGGTGAGCAGTTCTTC.

The gene calls are TRBV10-3 and TRBJ1-5; D gene unclear. The CDR3 consists of 15 residues. V was cut by 2 bases and J by 0 bases, with 8 bases left in between. Germline-derived CDR1 and CDR2 are ENHRY and SYGVKD. The CDR3 coding sequence is TGTGCCATCAGTGAGGGAAGCCATAGCAATCAGCCCCAGCATTTT. Translating gives CAISEGSHSNQPQHF.

This clonotype has just a few counts. This chain links TRBV4-2 with TRBJ1-5; D is possibly TRBD1 (5 bases). From germline, CDR1 is LGHNA and CDR2 YNFKEQ. V lost 4 bases, J lost 1 base, and 14 bases lay in between. The length of the CDR3 is 16 residues. This chain's CDR3 is CASSPYRGESNQPQHF. CDR3 in DNA: TGTGCCAGCAGCCCCTACCGGGGGGAGAGCAATCAGCCCCAGCATTTT.

This clonotype was seen only a few times. The J gene is TRBJ2-7, the V gene TRBV20-1; TRBD2 matches 7 bases. Germline CDR1 and CDR2: DFQATT and SNEGSKA (reference sequence). The CDR3 totals 15 residues. V dropped 2 bases and J dropped 2; count of bases not matched to a gene: 9. The CDR3 spells CSARRLAVMAYEQYF. In DNA form, the CDR3 reads TGCAGTGCTAGACGCCTAGCGGTCATGGCCTACGAGCAGTACTTC.

This clonotype was seen many times. The gene calls are TRBV10-3 and TRBJ2-7; TRBD2 matches at 12 bases. Germline-derived CDR1 and CDR2 are ENHRY and SYGVKD. This CDR3 has 14 amino acids. The trim removed 4 bases at V and 3 bases at J, leaving 1 base unmatched. The CDR3 DNA follows: TGTGCCATCAGTGTGACTAGCGGGGGCTACGAGCAGTACTTC. This gives the protein CAISVTSGGYEQYF.

This clonotype was observed a few times. The rearrangement links TRBV7-2 to TRBJ1-3; D gene uncertain. V lost 3 bases to trimming and J lost 0 bases, with 9 bases between them. The germline V gene has CDR1 SGHTA and CDR2 FQGNSA. This CDR3 has 15 residues. CDR3 protein: CASSLVVSSGNTIYF. The CDR3 nucleotides read TGTGCCAGCAGCTTGGTCGTTAGCTCTGGAAACACCATATATTTT.

This clonotype showed up just a few times. The chain joins TRBV5-4 to TRBJ2-7, with D tentatively TRBD1 or TRBD2 (6 bases each). CDR1 and CDR2 (germline): SGHNT, YYREEE (reference sequence). V was pared by 2 bases and J by 5 bases, with 17 bases between. This CDR3 spans 15 amino acids. Written as DNA, the CDR3 is TGTGCCAGCAGCTTTTTGTCACAGGGAGGCGACGAGCAGTACTTC. Protein sequence: CASSFLSQGGDEQYF. The whole variable domain, remainder taken from reference TRBV5-4 and TRBJ2-7, is ETGVTQSPTHLIKTRGQQVTLRCSSQSGHNTVSWYQQALGQGPQFIFQYYREEENGRGNFPPRFSGLQFPNYSSELNVNALELDDSALYLCASSFLSQGGDEQYFGPGTRLTVT.

This clonotype was found a few times. V is TRBV12-3 or TRBV12-4 and J is TRBJ1-2; the D is unclear. The CDR3 has 13 residues. V gave up 5 bases and J gave up 1 base, with 8 bases separating them. The CDR3 loop is CASSPNFNYGYTF. In DNA form, the CDR3 reads TGTGCCAGCAGTCCCAACTTTAACTATGGCTACACCTTC.

This clonotype showed up many times. The chain is built from TRBV4-2 and TRBJ2-3; 9 nucleotides align to TRBD2. The CDR3 length is 23 residues. CDR1 is LGHNA and CDR2 is YNFKEQ in the germline V gene. The J segment lost 2 bases and the V segment lost 0 bases, leaving 24 bases of the junction unmatched. For the CDR3, the DNA is TGTGCCAGCAGCCAAGAGCCCAGCGGGGGGCGCCGAGGGCCCTCGGGATCCACAGATACGCAGTATTTT. It translates to CASSQEPSGGRRGPSGSTDTQYF.

The DNA of the CDR3 is TGTGCCACCAGCAGAGATCGGGACCGTCGCTCCTACGAGCAGTACTTC. Amino acids: CATSRDRDRRSYEQYF. The chain combines TRBV15 with TRBJ2-7, with D perhaps matching TRBD1 or TRBD2 (5 bases each). Trimming pared 0 bases from V and 0 bases from J, leaving 12 bases between. The CDR3 consists of 16 residues. CDR1 is LNHNV, CDR2 YYDKDF, per germline (reference sequence).

The CDR3 DNA follows: TGTGCCAGCAGCTTAGGTCCGAATGACTATGGCTACACCTTC. Protein sequence: CASSLGPNDYGYTF. This chain uses TRBV11-2 with TRBJ1-2; no reliable D call. The CDR3 totals 14 residues. Germline V gives CDR1 SGHAT, CDR2 FQNNGV. Trimming left V 1 base short and J 3 bases short, with 9 bases between. Looking up the rest from reference TRBV11-2 and TRBJ1-2 gives the full variable domain: EAGVAQSPRYKIIEKRQSVAFWCNPISGHATLYWYQQILGQGPKLLIQFQNNGVVDDSQLPKDRFSAERLKGVDSTLKIQPAKLEDSAVYLCASSLGPNDYGYTFGSGTRLTVV.

This clonotype was found a few times. The chain is built from TRBV7-9 and TRBJ2-7; 7 bases agree with TRBD1. CDR1 is SEHNR and CDR2 is FQNEAQ in the germline V gene (reference sequence). Germline trimming cut 5 bases from V and 3 bases from J; bases unmatched to any gene: 10. This CDR3 region has 15 residues. Here the CDR3 DNA reads TGTGCCAGCAGCAAGGGACAGCCGCTTGTCTACGAGCAGTACTTC. Translating it yields CASSKGQPLVYEQYF.

The CDR3 protein is CASSYRTGPASYEQYF. In nucleotides, the CDR3 is TGTGCCAGCAGCTACAGAACCGGGCCCGCCTCCTACGAGCAGTACTTC. The chain employs TRBV7-2 and TRBJ2-7; D not certain. Trimming cost V 4 bases and J 0 bases, with 16 bases left between them. The CDR3 is 16 amino acids. CDR1 and CDR2 from the germline V gene are SGHTA and FQGNSA.

The rearrangement joins TRBV9 to TRBJ2-3; the D gene is possibly TRBD1 (5 bases). Trimming shortened V by 4 bases and J by 0 bases, and 12 bases separated the two germline ends. Looked up from germline, CDR1 is SGDLS and CDR2 is YYNGEE. This CDR3 is built from 15 residues. CDR3 sequence reads: CASSLGRRSTDTQYF. The CDR3 DNA sequence: TGTGCCAGCAGCTTGGGGCGCAGAAGCACAGATACGCAGTATTTT.

The chain couples TRBV10-2 to TRBJ1-6; 9 bases agree with TRBD1. V shed 6 bases, J shed 6 bases, and the junction held 3 bases outside the gene matches. Per germline, CDR1 WSHSY and CDR2 SAAADI. This CDR3 contains 14 residues. CDR3 region: CASREQGANSPLHF. The CDR3 DNA reads TGCGCCAGCAGGGAACAGGGGGCTAATTCACCCCTCCACTTT.

In the case of this clonotype: This sequence may be a read error, since a much larger clone differs from it by one base. The chain employs TRBV3-1 and TRBJ2-7; the D gene is possibly TRBD2 (5 bases). Germline V gene lookup returns CDR1 LGHDT and CDR2 YNNKEL (reference sequence). The CDR3 is 13 amino acids. Trimming left V 2 bases short and J 5 bases short, with 10 bases between. As DNA, the CDR3 is TGTGCCAGCAGCCAATTCGAGGGCCACGAGCAGTACTTC. Its translation: CASSQFEGHEQYF.

CDR3 sequence: CASSEVPGELFF. The CDR3 DNA reads TGTGCCAGCAGTGAAGTGCCCGGGGAGCTGTTTTTT. The V call is TRBV6-1, the J call TRBJ2-2; D call uncertain. There are 12 residues in the CDR3. Germline V gene lookup returns CDR1 MNHNS and CDR2 SASEGT. V dropped 1 base and J dropped 6 bases, with 3 bases sitting between them.

This clonotype was detected ten times or more. The V call is TRBV3-1, the J call TRBJ2-2; D is possibly TRBD2 (5 bases). The CDR3 is 15 amino acids. The V and J ends lost 0 bases and 5 bases respectively, with 10 bases between them. Germline loops: CDR1 LGHDT, CDR2 YNNKEL (reference sequence). The DNA for the CDR3 is TGTGCCAGCAGCCAAGACCCCGGACTGACCGGGGAGCTGTTTTTT. Translation gives CASSQDPGLTGELFF.

The chain joins TRBV20-1 to TRBJ2-1; 7 bases are a match to TRBD2. With 7 bases clipped from V and 3 bases from J, the junction kept 12 bases outside the gene matches. The CDR3 runs 15 residues. CDR1 is DFQATT and CDR2 is SNEGSKA in the germline V gene (reference sequence). CDR3 sequence: CSGTSSGGLYNEQFF. For the CDR3, the DNA is TGCAGTGGTACGTCTAGCGGAGGACTCTACAATGAGCAGTTCTTC.

CDR3 DNA sequence: TGTGCCAGTTCGCGATCAGGTGGAAAGCAGTTCTTC. It encodes CASSRSGGKQFF. The chain couples TRBV19 to TRBJ2-1; D is unclear. Germline assignment: CDR1 LNHDA and CDR2 SQIVND (reference sequence). V dropped 8 bases and J dropped 11 bases, with 16 bases sitting between them. This CDR3 contains 12 residues.

This clonotype has only a few counts. The J gene is TRBJ2-1, the V gene TRBV30; TRBD2 aligns across 9 bases. V lost 0 bases to trimming and J lost 8 bases; unmatched junction nucleotides: 5. CDR1 and CDR2 from the germline V gene are GTSNPN and SVGIG (reference sequence). This CDR3 contains 14 residues. This chain's CDR3 is CAWSVSLAGYEQFF. The CDR3 coding sequence is TGTGCCTGGAGTGTATCACTAGCGGGTTATGAGCAGTTCTTC.